Below, 10 T cell receptor beta chains from the same sample are listed, as sequenced in a study of blood T cell repertoires in COVID-19. Sequenced by immunoSEQ multiplex PCR; TCRdb stores in-frame clones only, minus some. The sample lists about 81,000 clones; around 90% were seen once. The sequenced sample was peripheral blood. The receptors were sampled from a man between 65 and 85 years old with acute or convalescent COVID-19.

The chain carries TRBV5-1 and TRBJ2-5; 8 bases fit TRBD2. Trimming cost V 3 bases and J 3 bases; bases outside gene matches: 10. From germline, CDR1 is SGHRS and CDR2 YFSETQ. The CDR3 is made up of 16 amino acids. CDR3 amino acids: CASSWGAGGGEETQYF. The CDR3 DNA sequence: TGCGCCAGCAGCTGGGGGGCGGGAGGAGGTGAAGAGACCCAGTACTTC. Together with reference TRBV5-1 and TRBJ2-5, the CDR3 gives the full variable domain: KAGVTQTPRYLIKTRGQQVTLSCSPISGHRSVSWYQQTPGQGLQFLFEYFSETQRNKGNFPGRFSGRQFSNSRSEMNVSTLELGDSALYLCASSWGAGGGEETQYFGPGTRLLVL.

This clone appeared once. This chain joins TRBV5-1 and TRBJ1-2; TRBD1 matches 9 bases. This CDR3 has 14 residues. CDR1 is SGHRS and CDR2 is YFSETQ in the germline V gene. J was trimmed by 7 bases and V by 3 bases; bases with no gene match: 7. DNA of the CDR3: TGCGCCAGCAGCTACGGGACAGGGATCGGTGGCTACACCTTC. It is translated as CASSYGTGIGGYTF.

The gene calls are TRBV6-2 or TRBV6-3 and TRBJ2-7, with a weak D call TRBD1 (6 bases). The CDR3 loop spans 13 amino acids. The germline CDR1 and CDR2 sequences are MNHEY and SVGEGT. The V end was cut by 2 bases, the J end by 4 bases, with 9 bases between. DNA of the CDR3: TGTGCCAGCAGTTACGAGAGGGGGTACGAGCAGTACTTC. Translation: CASSYERGYEQYF.

J is TRBJ1-5 and V is TRBV5-1; D might be TRBD1 (6 bases). V was shortened by 4 bases and J by 1 base, with 6 bases between the two germline ends. The CDR3 has 13 residues. CDR1 SGHRS and CDR2 YFSETQ come from the germline V gene. CDR3 DNA sequence: TGCGCCAGCAGCAGGGGGAGCAATCAGCCCCAGCATTTT. Its protein product is CASSRGSNQPQHF.

The CDR3 region has the DNA TGTGCCAGCAGTTCGCCAGGGGGCGATAGAAGGAGAGCTAACTATGGCTACACCTTC. This gives the protein CASSSPGGDRRRANYGYTF. The rearrangement uses TRBV28 and TRBJ1-2; 8 bases are shared with TRBD1. CDR3 length: 19 residues. CDR1 and CDR2 (germline): MDHEN, SYDVKM. Trimming took 4 bases from V and 0 from J; bases not matched to a gene: 16.

The chain employs TRBV7-2 and TRBJ2-7; 8 bases agree with TRBD1. The CDR3 runs to 14 residues. In germline, CDR1 is SGHTA, CDR2 FQGNSA. Trimming at V came to 4 bases and at J to 3 bases, leaving 5 bases not matched to a gene. CDR3 in amino acids: CASSSTGVSYEQYF. The CDR3 DNA reads TGTGCCAGCAGCTCGACAGGGGTTAGCTACGAGCAGTACTTC.

V gene TRBV5-8 combines with J gene TRBJ2-7; possibly TRBD2 for D (5 bases). From germline, CDR1 is SGHTS and CDR2 YDEGEE. V lost 7 bases and J 1 base, leaving 12 bases between the germline ends. The CDR3 contains 13 residues. CDR3 loop: CASRRTGSYEQYF. The CDR3 DNA follows: TGTGCCAGCCGACGGACTGGTTCCTACGAGCAGTACTTC.

This clone has a single count. The chain uses TRBV9 and TRBJ2-3, with 11 bases matching TRBD2. CDR3 length: 16 amino acids. Germline-derived CDR1 and CDR2 are SGDLS and YYNGEE. Trimming at V came to 4 bases and at J to 4 bases, leaving 8 bases not matched to a gene. CDR3: CASSTTSGSLSDTQYF. DNA of the CDR3: TGTGCCAGCAGCACCACTAGCGGGAGCCTCTCAGATACGCAGTATTTT.

The V gene is TRBV6-5, the J gene TRBJ2-1; TRBD2 agrees at 9 bases. The V and J ends lost 6 bases and 10 bases, in that order; junction bases with no gene match: 7. Germline assignment: CDR1 MNHEY and CDR2 SVGAGI. This CDR3 comprises 13 residues. CDR3: CASRVSGRGEQFF. In DNA form, the CDR3 reads TGTGCCAGCAGGGTTAGCGGGAGAGGGGAGCAGTTCTTC.

The J gene is TRBJ1-2, the V gene TRBV7-2, with a possible D match to TRBD1 (5 bases). V was trimmed by 1 base and J by 2 bases, leaving 20 bases between them. Germline CDR1 SGHTA, CDR2 FQGNSA. This CDR3 is 18 amino acids long. The CDR3 is CASSLETHPGRGNYGYTF. The CDR3 DNA follows: TGTGCCAGCAGCTTAGAGACACACCCGGGACGGGGGAACTATGGCTACACCTTC. Full variable domain (missing parts from reference TRBV7-2 and TRBJ1-2): GAGVSQSPSNKVTEKGKDVELRCDPISGHTALYWYRQSLGQGLEFLIYFQGNSAPDKSGLPSDRFSAERTGGSVSTLTIQRTQQEDSAVYLCASSLETHPGRGNYGYTFGSGTRLTVV.